This T cell receptor (beta chain) was captured in a study of blood T cell repertoires in COVID-19. Original processing notes: From reference gene primer amplification, estimates of nucleated cell counts were derived. This table comes from immunoSEQ multiplex PCR, and its TCRdb copy is limited to in-frame clones, with some not included. V, J and clone size were drawn from that table, and D and trimming were deduced from the DNA. In the table there are some 31,000 clones, over 90% of which are singletons. CDR1 and CDR2 (germline): SGHAT, FQDESV (reference sequence). The CDR3 is 16 amino acids. Trimming took off 5 bases at V and 4 bases at J, with 18 bases between the two ends.

The origin of this receptor is a human donor in a cohort sampled during active COVID-19. This chain uses TRBV11-1 with TRBJ2-1, with D possibly matching TRBD2 (7 bases). Material for sequencing was peripheral blood. The CDR3 spells CASSQGWEGGYNEQFF. In DNA, the CDR3 is TGTGCCAGCAGCCAAGGGTGGGAGGGGGGTTACAATGAGCAGTTCTTC. Full variable domain (missing parts from reference TRBV11-1 and TRBJ2-1): EAEVAQSPRYKITEKSQAVAFWCDPISGHATLYWYRQILGQGPELLVQFQDESVVDDSQLPKDRFSAERLKGVDSTLKIQPAELGDSAMYLCASSQGWEGGYNEQFFGPGTRLTVL.